Only a few counts were recorded for the clone carrying this T cell receptor beta chain. The CDR3 is 15 residues long. V shed 2 bases, J shed 4 bases, and the junction held 5 bases outside the gene matches. Germline CDR1 reads GTSNPN; CDR2 reads SVGIG (reference sequence). The record originates from a study of cytomegalovirus exposure and HLA in healthy donors. Measured with immunoSEQ multiplex PCR; TCRdb has only the in-frame clones, and not every one. The sample holds about 200,000 clones, around 80% seen once. This clonotype was obtained from a woman aged 30 to 39 in good health and CMV-seronegative. Sequencing was done on a sample of PBMCs. V is TRBV30 and J is TRBJ2-3, with 11 bases identical to TRBD2. The CDR3 DNA is TGTGCCTGGAGTAGCCTAGCGGGAGGCGCAGATACGCAGTATTTT. Translation gives CAWSSLAGGADTQYF.